The source of this T cell receptor (beta chain) is a study of identical twins. TCRdb independently ran MiXCR on the 5' RACE reads; one entry per CDR3 protein. In the table there are 750,000 to 950,000 distinct CDR3 sequences, roughly an eighth of which are singletons. V shed 3 bases and J shed 0 bases, with 14 bases lying between them. This CDR3 has 15 residues. Germline lookup yields CDR1 SQVTM and CDR2 ANQGSEA. These data were also filed under a second study, of yellow fever vaccine responses in identical twins. That paper adds: After vaccination, twins' T cell response reportedly seemed partly convergent, partly personalized.

The receptor was derived from a woman aged 18-30 years in good health. Sample: PBMCs. The chain combines TRBV29-1 with TRBJ2-5, with TRBD1 as a possible D gene (5 bases). CDR3 DNA: TGCAGCGTTGAGACGCGAAAGGGGAACCAAGAGACCCAGTACTTC. Its protein is CSVETRKGNQETQYF.